This T cell receptor (beta chain) stems from a study of blood T cells in healthy people across ages. The CDR3 runs to 13 residues. Germline V gives CDR1 KGHSH, CDR2 LQKENI. Deletions cut 0 bases from V and 1 base from J, with 3 bases between. Sample donors were healthy Caucasian individuals that came from Russia, aged roughly 6 to 100. Overall study findings and caveats: A strong correlation was seen between TCR beta diversity and naive T cell percentage.

The authors ran a second PCR of about 6 to 12 cycles using a sample-barcoded 5' primer and a J-beta primer mix. Each sample provided no less than 2.5 million CDR3-containing paired-end reads. TCRdb passed the 5' RACE reads through MiXCR, listing each CDR3 protein once. The sample contains 1.5 million to 2 million distinct CDR3 sequences, around 40% of which appear only once. On this clonotype: Antigen unknown.

The TCR sequence derives from a human donor in good health. This sequence joins TRBV18 and TRBJ2-5; D is ambiguous. Sequencing was carried out using blood. CDR3 sequence (DNA): TGTGCCAGCTCACCACCCGCCCAAGAGACCCAGTACTTC. Translation: CASSPPAQETQYF.